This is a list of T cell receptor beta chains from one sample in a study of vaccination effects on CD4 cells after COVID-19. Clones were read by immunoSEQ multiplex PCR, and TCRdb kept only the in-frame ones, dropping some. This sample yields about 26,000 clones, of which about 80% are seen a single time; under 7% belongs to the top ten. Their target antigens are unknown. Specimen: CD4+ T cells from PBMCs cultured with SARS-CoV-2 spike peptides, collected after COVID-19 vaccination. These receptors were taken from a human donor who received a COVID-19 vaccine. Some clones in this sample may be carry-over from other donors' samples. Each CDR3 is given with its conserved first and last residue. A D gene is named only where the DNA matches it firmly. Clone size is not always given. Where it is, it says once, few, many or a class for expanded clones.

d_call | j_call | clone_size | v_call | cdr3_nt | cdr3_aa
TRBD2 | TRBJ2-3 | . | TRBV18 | TGTGCCAGCCTGGGGACTATCACAGATACGCAGTATTTT | CASLGTITDTQYF
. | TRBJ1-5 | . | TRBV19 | TGTGCCAGTAGCGGGACCGGTGGCAATCAGCCCCAGCATTTT | CASSGTGGNQPQHF
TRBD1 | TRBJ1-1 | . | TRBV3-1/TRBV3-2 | TGTGCCAGCAGCCGACACGACAGGGGACGGGCTGAAGCTTTCTTT | CASSRHDRGRAEAFF
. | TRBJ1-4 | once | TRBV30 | TGTGCCTGGAGCCGCTCCTATGAAAAACTGTTTTTT | CAWSRSYEKLFF
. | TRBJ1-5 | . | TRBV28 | TGTGCCAGCAGTTTCGGGAGCGATAGCAATCAGCCCCAGCATTTT | CASSFGSDSNQPQHF
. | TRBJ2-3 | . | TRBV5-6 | TGTGCCAGCAGCCCGGTCGGTTGGGGGTTAGATACGCAGTATTTT | CASSPVGWGLDTQYF
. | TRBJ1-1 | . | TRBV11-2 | TGTGCCAGCAGCCCGCTACAGGTTATGAGAACTGAAGCTTTCTTT | CASSPLQVMRTEAFF
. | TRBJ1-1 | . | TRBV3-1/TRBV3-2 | TGTGCCAGCAGCCAGAGGGGTGGGACTGAAGCTTTCTTT | CASSQRGGTEAFF
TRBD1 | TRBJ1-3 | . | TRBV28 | TGTGCCAGCAGTTTATGGACAGGGAACGGAAACACCATATATTTT | CASSLWTGNGNTIYF
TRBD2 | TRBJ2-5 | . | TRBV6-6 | TGTGCCACCGAGCGGGGCTTTGAGGAGACCCAGTACTTC | CATERGFEETQYF
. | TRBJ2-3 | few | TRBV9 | TGTGCCAGCGGACCGGCCGCTACAGATACGCAGTATTTT | CASGPAATDTQYF
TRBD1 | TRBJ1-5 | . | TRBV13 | TGTGCCAGCAGCTCTCGTCGGGACAGCCTCAATCAGCCCCAGCATTTT | CASSSRRDSLNQPQHF
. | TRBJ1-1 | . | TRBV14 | TGTGCCAGCAGCCAAGAACGGGGTCAGTTGGCCACTGAAGCTTTCTTT | CASSQERGQLATEAFF
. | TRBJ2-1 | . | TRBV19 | TGTGCCAGTAGTATCGTCGCAGGGAATGAGCAGTTCTTC | CASSIVAGNEQFF
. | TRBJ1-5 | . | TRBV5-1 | TGCGCCAGCAGCTTGGTTATCGCGCTCAGGTGCAATCAGCCCCAGCATTTT | CASSLVIALRCNQPQHF
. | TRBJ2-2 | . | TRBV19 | TGTGCCAGTAGTTACACCGGGGAGCTGTTTTTT | CASSYTGELFF
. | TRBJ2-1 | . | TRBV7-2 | TGTGCCAGCAGCTTAGGGGGGCACAATGAGCAGTTCTTC | CASSLGGHNEQFF
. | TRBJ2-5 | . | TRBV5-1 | TGCGCCAGCAGCTTGGTGCAGACCCCAATCCAAGAGACCCAGTACTTC | CASSLVQTPIQETQYF
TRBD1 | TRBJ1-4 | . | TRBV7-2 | TGTGCCAGCAGATTAGACAGGGCTTCCAATGAAAAACTGTTTTTT | CASRLDRASNEKLFF
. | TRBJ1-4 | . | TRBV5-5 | TGTGCCAGCAGCTTGGGCAGGCTTGCAACTAATGAAAAACTGTTTTTT | CASSLGRLATNEKLFF
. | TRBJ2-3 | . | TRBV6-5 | TGTGCCAGCAGTTACCCCCCCGATGATACGCAGTATTTT | CASSYPPDDTQYF
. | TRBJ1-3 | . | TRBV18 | TGTGCCAGCTCACCAAGCCGGGCAGGGATCTCTGGAAACACCATATATTTT | CASSPSRAGISGNTIYF